This T cell receptor beta chain was sequenced during a study of blood T cell repertoires in COVID-19 (dated by TCRdb to the early 2020s). In terms of the full investigation: Samples from collaborators originated in the United States, Italy and Spain and spanned both the acute and convalescent phases of COVID-19. A de-identified subject ID, COVID-19 status, age in years and sex were almost always included in the sample metadata. The dataset comprised deeply sampled blood TCRbeta repertoires from subjects exposed to, actively infected with, or recovered from COVID-19. The samples were drawn from two sources: the first 160 participants of the ongoing ImmuneRACE study, and over 950 subjects contributed by 6 global collaborators. The prospective study material was composed of cDNA or gDNA derived from T cells, B-cell-depleted T cells, or PBMCs. The repertoires were released in a freely available public database intended as a resource for research on the immune response to SARS-CoV-2. Where available, HLA class I and class II types were obtained from metadata supplied by the sample provider rather than from assay-based typing. Overall study outcomes, separate from this receptor: Clinical and demographic metadata were provided uncurated, with the amount varying by source and participant.

Collaborating institutions collected whole blood in K2EDTA tubes following their own protocols. For TCRbeta analysis, collaborators shipped samples in one of three forms: frozen whole blood, isolated PBMCs, or DNA extracted from either of those sample types. TCRbeta CDR3 regions were amplified from genomic DNA using the immunoSEQ Assay, a bias-controlled multiplex PCR. As for the original processing: The number of nucleated cells in each sample was estimated by amplification of reference gene primers within the assay. To quantify the absolute abundance of each unique TCRbeta CDR3 rearrangement, sequence reads were collapsed and filtered. For each sample, productive Simpson clonality was calculated as the square root of Simpson's diversity index across productive rearrangements. TCRdb re-hosts the immuneACCESS table, in-frame sequences only. Its copies lack some clones; in the studies checked, an unresolved V gene accounts for under half of them, and the cause for the rest is not known. For V, J and clone size, that table is used; D and trimming come from the DNA. The sample yields approximately 210,000 clones; less than 90% were counted once. Clones ranked in the top ten supply 0.78% of the sample.

Remarks on this clone: Its binding antigen is unknown. No base-level quality is on record; no much larger clone is a single base apart.

CDR1 and CDR2 (SGHTS, YDEGEE) derive from the germline V gene. V is pared back by 6 bases and J by 3 bases, with 10 bases lying between the germline termini. Taken from cysteine to phenylalanine, the CDR3 has 14 residues. Only CDR3 DNA remains: 42 bases, in frame from the first base. Rearrangement joined TRBV5-8 to TRBJ2-6, and the D gene may be TRBD1, 5 bases matching. Sequenced: peripheral blood. This TCR derives from a woman aged 65 to 85 with acute or convalescent COVID-19. The CDR3 reads CASKKGLGANVLTF. The DNA sequence is given as TGTGCCAGCAAGAAGGGGCTTGGGGCCAACGTCCTGACTTTC.